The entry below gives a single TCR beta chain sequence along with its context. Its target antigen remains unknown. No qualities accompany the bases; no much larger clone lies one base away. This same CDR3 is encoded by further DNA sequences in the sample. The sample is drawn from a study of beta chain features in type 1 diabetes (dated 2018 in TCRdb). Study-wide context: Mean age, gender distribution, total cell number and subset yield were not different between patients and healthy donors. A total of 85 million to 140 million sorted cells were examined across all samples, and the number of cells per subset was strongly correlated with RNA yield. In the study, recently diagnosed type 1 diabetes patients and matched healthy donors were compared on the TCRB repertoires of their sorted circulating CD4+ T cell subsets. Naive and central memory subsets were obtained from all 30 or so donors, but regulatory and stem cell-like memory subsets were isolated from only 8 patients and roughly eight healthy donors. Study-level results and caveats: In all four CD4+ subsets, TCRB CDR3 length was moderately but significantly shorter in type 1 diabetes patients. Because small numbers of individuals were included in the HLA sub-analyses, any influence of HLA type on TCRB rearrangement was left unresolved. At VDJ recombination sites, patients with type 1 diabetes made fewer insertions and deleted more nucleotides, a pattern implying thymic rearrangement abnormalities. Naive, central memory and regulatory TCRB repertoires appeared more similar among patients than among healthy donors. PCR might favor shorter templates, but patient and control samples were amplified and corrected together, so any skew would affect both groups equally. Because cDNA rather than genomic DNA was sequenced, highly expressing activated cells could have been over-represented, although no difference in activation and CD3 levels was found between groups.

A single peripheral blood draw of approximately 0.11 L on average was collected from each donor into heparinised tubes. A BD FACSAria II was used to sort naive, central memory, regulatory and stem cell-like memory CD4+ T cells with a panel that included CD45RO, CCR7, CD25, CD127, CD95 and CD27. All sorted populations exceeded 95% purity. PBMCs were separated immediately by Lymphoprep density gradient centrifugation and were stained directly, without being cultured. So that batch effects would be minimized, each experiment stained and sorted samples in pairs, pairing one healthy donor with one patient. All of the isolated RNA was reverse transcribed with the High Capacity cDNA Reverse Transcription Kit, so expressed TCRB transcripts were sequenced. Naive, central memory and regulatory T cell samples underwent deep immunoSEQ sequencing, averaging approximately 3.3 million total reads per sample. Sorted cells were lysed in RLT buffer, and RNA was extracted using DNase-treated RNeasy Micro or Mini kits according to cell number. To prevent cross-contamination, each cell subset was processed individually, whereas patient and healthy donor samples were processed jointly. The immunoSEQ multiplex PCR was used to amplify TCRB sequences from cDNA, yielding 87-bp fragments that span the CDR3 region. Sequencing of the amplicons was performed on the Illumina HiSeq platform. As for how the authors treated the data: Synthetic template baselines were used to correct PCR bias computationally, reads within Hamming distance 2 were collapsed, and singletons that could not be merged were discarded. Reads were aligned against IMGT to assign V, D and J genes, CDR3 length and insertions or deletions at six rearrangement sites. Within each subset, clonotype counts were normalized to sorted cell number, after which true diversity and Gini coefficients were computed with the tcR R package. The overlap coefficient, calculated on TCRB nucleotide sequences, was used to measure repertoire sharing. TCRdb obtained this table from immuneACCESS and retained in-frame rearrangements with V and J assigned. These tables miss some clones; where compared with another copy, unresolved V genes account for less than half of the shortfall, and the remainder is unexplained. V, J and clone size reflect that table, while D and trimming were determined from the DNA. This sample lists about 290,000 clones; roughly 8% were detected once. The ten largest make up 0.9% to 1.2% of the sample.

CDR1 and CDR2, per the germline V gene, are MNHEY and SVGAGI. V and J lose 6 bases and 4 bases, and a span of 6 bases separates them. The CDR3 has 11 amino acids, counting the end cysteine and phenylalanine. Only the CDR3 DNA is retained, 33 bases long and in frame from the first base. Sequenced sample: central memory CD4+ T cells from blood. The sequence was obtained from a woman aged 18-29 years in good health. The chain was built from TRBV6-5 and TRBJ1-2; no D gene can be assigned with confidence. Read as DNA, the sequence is TGTGCCAGCAGGTGGGCCTATGGCTACACCTTC. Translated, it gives CASRWAYGYTF.